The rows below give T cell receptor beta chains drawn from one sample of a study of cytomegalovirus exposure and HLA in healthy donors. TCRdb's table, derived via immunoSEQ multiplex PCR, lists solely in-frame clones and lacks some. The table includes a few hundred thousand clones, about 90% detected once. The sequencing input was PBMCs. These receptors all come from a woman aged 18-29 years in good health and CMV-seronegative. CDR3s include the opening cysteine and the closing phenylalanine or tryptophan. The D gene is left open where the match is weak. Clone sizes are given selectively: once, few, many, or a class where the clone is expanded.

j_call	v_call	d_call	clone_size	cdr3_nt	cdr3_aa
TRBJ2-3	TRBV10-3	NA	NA	TGTGCCATCAGTTTAGCGGCTAGCACAGATACGCAGTATTTT	CAISLAASTDTQYF
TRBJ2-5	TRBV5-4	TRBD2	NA	TGTGCCAGCAGCGCGCTCCGGGGACTAGCGGAAGAGACCCAGTACTTC	CASSALRGLAEETQYF
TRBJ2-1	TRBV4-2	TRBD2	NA	TGTGCCAGCAGCCAAGTGGCTAGCGGGGGGGGGCAGTTCTTC	CASSQVASGGGQFF
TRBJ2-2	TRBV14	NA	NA	TGTGCCAGCAGACAACAGGGTACCGGGGAGCTGTTTTTT	CASRQQGTGELFF
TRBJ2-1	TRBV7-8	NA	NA	TGTGCCAGCAGCTGGGAGGACTACAATGAGCAGTTCTTC	CASSWEDYNEQFF
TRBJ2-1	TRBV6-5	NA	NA	TGTGCCAGCAGTTACTCGACAGATACCTACAATGAGCAGTTCTTC	CASSYSTDTYNEQFF
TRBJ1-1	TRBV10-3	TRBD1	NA	TGTGCCATCAGTGGTAGGACAGGGGATACTGAAGCTTTCTTT	CAISGRTGDTEAFF
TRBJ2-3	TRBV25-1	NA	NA	TGTGCCAGCAGTGACAACACAGATACGCAGTATTTT	CASSDNTDTQYF
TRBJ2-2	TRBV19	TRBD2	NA	TGTGCCAGTAGTAGGGAGGGAGGTGGGGAGCTGTTTTTT	CASSREGGGELFF
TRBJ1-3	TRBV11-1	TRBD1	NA	TGTGCCAGCAGCTTCTACCAGGGGGTCGCGGACACCATATATTTT	CASSFYQGVADTIYF
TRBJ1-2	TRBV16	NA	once	TGTGCCAGCAGCCTACCGGGACTTACTGCCGCTAACTATGGCTACACCTTC	CASSLPGLTAANYGYTF
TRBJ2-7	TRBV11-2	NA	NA	TGTGCCAGCAGCTTAGTTCTTCTGAGCTCCTACGAGCAGTACTTC	CASSLVLLSSYEQYF
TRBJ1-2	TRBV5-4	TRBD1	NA	TGTGCCAGCAGCTTCCCCCTGCAGGGGGAATATGGCTACACCTTC	CASSFPLQGEYGYTF
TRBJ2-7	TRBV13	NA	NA	TGTGCCAGCAGCTTAGGAGGACAGACGAGCTACGAGCAGTACTTC	CASSLGGQTSYEQYF
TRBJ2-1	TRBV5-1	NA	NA	TGCGCCAGCAGCCCGTCCCTAGGCGACAGTCCCTTGTCCTACAATGAGCAGTTCTTC	CASSPSLGDSPLSYNEQFF
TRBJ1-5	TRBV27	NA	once	TGTGCCAGCAGACCTGGACAGTACAGCAATCAGCCCCAGCATTTT	CASRPGQYSNQPQHF
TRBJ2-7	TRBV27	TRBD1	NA	TGTGCCAGCAGTCGGATGGGACAGGGCCGAGGCGAGCAGTACTTC	CASSRMGQGRGEQYF
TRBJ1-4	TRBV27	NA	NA	TGTGCCAGCAGTCTGAGTTTTACTAATGAAAAACTGTTTTTT	CASSLSFTNEKLFF
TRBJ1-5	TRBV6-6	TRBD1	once	TGTGCCAGCAGCCCCGACAGGGGGTATCAGCCCCAGCATTTT	CASSPDRGYQPQHF
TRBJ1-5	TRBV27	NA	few	TGTGCCAGCAGTTTGTCCAGAGGGAATCAGCCCCAGCATTTT	CASSLSRGNQPQHF
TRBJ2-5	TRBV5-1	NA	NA	TGCGCCAGCAGCCCATTACAGGCCCGGGAGACCCAGTACTTC	CASSPLQARETQYF
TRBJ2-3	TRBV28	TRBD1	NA	TGTGCCAGCAGCAAAGGACAGGACCCCACAGATACGCAGTATTTT	CASSKGQDPTDTQYF
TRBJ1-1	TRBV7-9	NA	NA	TGTGCCAGCAGCTTTCCGGCAGGGAACACTGAAGCTTTCTTT	CASSFPAGNTEAFF
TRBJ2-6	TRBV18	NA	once	TGTGCCAGCTCACCACTGGCTATTGCGGACTCTGGGGCCAACGTCCTGACTTTC	CASSPLAIADSGANVLTF
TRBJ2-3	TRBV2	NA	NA	TGTGCCAGCAGTGAAGCGCAGGCGTATTTT	CASSEAQAYF
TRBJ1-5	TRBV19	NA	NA	TGTGCCAGTGCCGGGGGTAGCGTGGGGGATCAGCCCCAGCATTTT	CASAGGSVGDQPQHF
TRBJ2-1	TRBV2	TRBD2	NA	TGTGCCAGCAGCCTCTCGCGGGGGGGATCCTACAATGAGCAGTTCTTC	CASSLSRGGSYNEQFF
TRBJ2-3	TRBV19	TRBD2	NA	TGTGCCAGTAGTGCCGCGGGGGGAGATACGCAGTATTTT	CASSAAGGDTQYF
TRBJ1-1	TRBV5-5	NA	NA	TGTGCCAGCAGCTTGGGACGGGTTGAAGCTTTCTTT	CASSLGRVEAFF
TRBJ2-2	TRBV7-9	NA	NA	TGTGCCAGCAGACCTCCACAGGGTCACCACACCGGGGAGCTGTTTTTT	CASRPPQGHHTGELFF
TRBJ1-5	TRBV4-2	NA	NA	TGTGCCAGCAGCCGAGGGAGATATCAGCCCCAGCATTTT	CASSRGRYQPQHF
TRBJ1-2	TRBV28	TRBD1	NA	TGTGCCAGCAGACTTCCCACCGGGACAGGGGGCTATGGCTACACCTTC	CASRLPTGTGGYGYTF
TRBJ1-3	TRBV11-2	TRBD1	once	TGTGCCAGCAGCAGGGGGCGCGGAAACACCATATATTTT	CASSRGRGNTIYF
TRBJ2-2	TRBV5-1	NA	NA	TGCGCCAGCAGTTCAGGGGCTAACACCGGGGAGCTGTTTTTT	CASSSGANTGELFF
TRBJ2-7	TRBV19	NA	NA	TGTGCCAGTAGTAACAGGAGAACCTACGAGCAGTACTTC	CASSNRRTYEQYF
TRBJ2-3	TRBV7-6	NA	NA	TGTGCCAGCAGCTTGGGGACTAACAGGGGGACAGATACGCAGTATTTT	CASSLGTNRGTDTQYF
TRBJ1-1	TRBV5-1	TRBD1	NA	TGCGCCAGCGCGACAGGGATGAACACTGAAGCTTTCTTT	CASATGMNTEAFF
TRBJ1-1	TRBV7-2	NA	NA	TGTGCCAGCAGCACGGGTCCTTTGAACACTGAAGCTTTCTTT	CASSTGPLNTEAFF
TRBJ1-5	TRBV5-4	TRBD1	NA	TGTGCCAGCAGCTTCCAGGGGGATCAGCCCCAGCATTTT	CASSFQGDQPQHF
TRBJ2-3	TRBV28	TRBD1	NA	TGTGCCAGCAGTTTAAGTCAGGGGGACGCAGATACGCAGTATTTT	CASSLSQGDADTQYF
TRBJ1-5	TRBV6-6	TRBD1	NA	TGTGCCAGCAGTTACCCCGACAGGGCCAATCAGCCCCAGCATTTT	CASSYPDRANQPQHF
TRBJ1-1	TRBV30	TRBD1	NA	TGTGCCTGGAGTTCACTGACAGGGAGGACTGAAGCTTTCTTT	CAWSSLTGRTEAFF
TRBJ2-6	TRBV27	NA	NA	TGTGCCAGCAGACCCTCCACAGGGATGGGCACCTCTGGGGCCAACGTCCTGACTTTC	CASRPSTGMGTSGANVLTF
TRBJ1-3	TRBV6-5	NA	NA	TGTGCCAGCAGGCCGGGACTGAGCTCTGGAAACACCATATATTTT	CASRPGLSSGNTIYF
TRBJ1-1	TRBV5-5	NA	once	TGTGCCAGCAGCCAACTTCAGGGCAAAGCTTTCTTT	CASSQLQGKAFF
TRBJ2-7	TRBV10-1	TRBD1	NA	TGCGCCAGCAGCGGGACAGTAGGCGAGCAGTACTTC	CASSGTVGEQYF
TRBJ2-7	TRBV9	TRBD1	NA	TGTGCCAGCAGCGTAGAACCAGGGGGCTTCTACGAGCAGTACTTC	CASSVEPGGFYEQYF
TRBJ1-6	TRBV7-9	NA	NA	TGTGCCAGCAGCTTAAGTAGTGGACAGCGCCATTCACCCCTCCACTTT	CASSLSSGQRHSPLHF
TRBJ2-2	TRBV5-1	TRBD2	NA	TGCGCCAGCAGCTTGGATATAGCGGGGGGCCTCCTAGGGGAGCTGTTTTTT	CASSLDIAGGLLGELFF
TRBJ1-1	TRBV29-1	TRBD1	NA	TGCAGCGGTTGGGACAGGAACACTGAAGCTTTCTTT	CSGWDRNTEAFF
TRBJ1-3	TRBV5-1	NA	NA	TGCGCCAGCAGAGAAGTAGGGAGCTCTGGAAACACCATATATTTT	CASREVGSSGNTIYF
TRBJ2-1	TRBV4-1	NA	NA	TGCGCCAGCAGCCAAGGGGGAGGAACCTACAATGAGCAGTTCTTC	CASSQGGGTYNEQFF
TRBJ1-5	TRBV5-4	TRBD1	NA	TGTGCCAGCAGCTTGGCAGGGGGCGGGCAGCCCCAGCATTTT	CASSLAGGGQPQHF
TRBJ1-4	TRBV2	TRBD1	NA	TGTGCCAGCAGATTCCGGGACAGGGAAGAAAAACTGTTTTTT	CASRFRDREEKLFF
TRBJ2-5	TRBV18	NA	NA	TGTGCCAGCTCACCACCAGAGAAAGAGACCCAGTACTTC	CASSPPEKETQYF